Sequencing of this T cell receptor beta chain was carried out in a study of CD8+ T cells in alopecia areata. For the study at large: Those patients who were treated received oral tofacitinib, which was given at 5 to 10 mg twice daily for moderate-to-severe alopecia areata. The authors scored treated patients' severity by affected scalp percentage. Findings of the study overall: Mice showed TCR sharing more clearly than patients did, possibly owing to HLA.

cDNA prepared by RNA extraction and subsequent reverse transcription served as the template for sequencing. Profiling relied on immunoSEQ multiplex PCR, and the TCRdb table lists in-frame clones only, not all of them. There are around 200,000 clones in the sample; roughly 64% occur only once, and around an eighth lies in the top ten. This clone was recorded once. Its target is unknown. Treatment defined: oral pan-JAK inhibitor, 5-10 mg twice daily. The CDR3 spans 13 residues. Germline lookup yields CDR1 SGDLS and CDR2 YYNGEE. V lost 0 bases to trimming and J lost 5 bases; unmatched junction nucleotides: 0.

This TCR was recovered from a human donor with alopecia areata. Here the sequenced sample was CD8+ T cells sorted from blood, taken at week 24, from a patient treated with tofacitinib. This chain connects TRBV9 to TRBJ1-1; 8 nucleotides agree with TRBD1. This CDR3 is CASSVGQGTEAFF. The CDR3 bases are TGTGCCAGCAGCGTAGGACAGGGGACTGAAGCTTTCTTT.